Included here is one T cell receptor (beta chain) sequence, with context. This sample was taken from a study of blood T cell repertoires in COVID-19. Study in general: COVID-19 samples collected from the United States, Italy and Spain covered acute and convalescent phases.

Measured with immunoSEQ multiplex PCR; TCRdb has only the in-frame clones, and not every one. The profile shows some 430,000 clones, 90% of them singletons. Looked up from germline, CDR1 is LGHNA and CDR2 is YNFKEQ. The length of the CDR3 is 15 residues. V lost 1 base to trimming and J lost 0 bases, with 7 bases between them. Participant age was roughly 18 to 95 years, and participants resided in 25 or so US areas. The sequence was obtained from a young man who had recovered from COVID-19. Sequenced: PBMCs or T cells enriched from blood (not recorded which). The chain carries TRBV4-2 and TRBJ1-5; possibly TRBD1 for D (6 bases). The CDR3 bases are TGTGCCAGCAGCCAAGGACAGGATAGCAATCAGCCCCAGCATTTT. This translates into CASSQGQDSNQPQHF.